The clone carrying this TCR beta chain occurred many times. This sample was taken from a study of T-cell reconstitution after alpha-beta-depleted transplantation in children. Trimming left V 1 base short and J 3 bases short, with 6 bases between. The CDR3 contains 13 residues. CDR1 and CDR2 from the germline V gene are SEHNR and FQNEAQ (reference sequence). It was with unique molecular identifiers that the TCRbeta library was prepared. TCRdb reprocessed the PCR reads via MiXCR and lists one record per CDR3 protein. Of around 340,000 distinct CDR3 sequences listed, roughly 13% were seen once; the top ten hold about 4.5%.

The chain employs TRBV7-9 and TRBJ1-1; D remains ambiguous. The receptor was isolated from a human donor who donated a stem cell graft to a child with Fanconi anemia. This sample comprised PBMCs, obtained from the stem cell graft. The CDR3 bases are TGTGCCAGCAGCTTAGACCCTTACACTGAAGCTTTCTTT. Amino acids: CASSLDPYTEAFF.